Below are 27 T cell receptor beta chains sequenced from a single sample in a study of blood T cell repertoires in COVID-19 (dated by TCRdb to about 2020). The library was produced with the immunoSEQ multiplex PCR assay. Entries here come from immuneACCESS through TCRdb and include only in-frame sequences with V and J called. Some clones fail to appear in such tables; in the studies checked, an unresolved V gene covers under half of the shortfall, and the cause of the remainder is unknown. This sample comprises 200,000 to 250,000 clones, 70% to 85% of them detected only once. Approximately 10% of the sample lies in the top ten. The sequencing sample was made of peripheral blood. These receptor sequences come from a man aged 45-65 years with active or convalescent COVID-19.

V usage is TRBV29-1 and J usage is TRBJ1-2; no clear D. The CDR3 runs 11 residues. Trimming took off 4 bases at V and 7 bases at J, with 10 bases between the two ends. In germline, CDR1 is SQVTM, CDR2 ANQGSEA. The CDR3 DNA is TGCAGCGTTGCGGACGAGGGTGGCTACACCTTC. Encoded protein: CSVADEGGYTF.

This chain connects TRBV5-4 to TRBJ2-1, with D possibly matching TRBD2 (6 bases). Trimming pared 4 bases from V and 8 bases from J, leaving 16 bases between. CDR1 is SGHNT, CDR2 YYREEE, per germline (reference sequence). The length of the CDR3 is 14 residues. In DNA form, the CDR3 reads TGTGCCAGCAGCATCCTAGCGAAAGGGGATGAGCAGTTCTTC. This encodes CASSILAKGDEQFF.

V and J are TRBV28 and TRBJ1-5, with D unresolved. The germline V and J ends were trimmed by 6 bases and 2 bases, with 14 bases remaining between them. The CDR3 contains 15 residues. Germline CDR1 MDHEN, CDR2 SYDVKM. The CDR3 region has the DNA TGTGCCAGCAGGTTCCGGACCGGGGGCAATCAGCCCCAGCATTTT. This gives the protein CASRFRTGGNQPQHF.

The rearrangement links TRBV19 to TRBJ2-1, with 11 bases matching TRBD2. The germline gives CDR1 LNHDA, CDR2 SQIVND (reference sequence). J gave up 9 bases and V 3 bases, and 7 bases lay outside the gene matches. The CDR3 is 15 amino acids. This CDR3 reads CASSISSGGASEQFF. The CDR3 nucleotides read TGTGCCAGTAGTATCAGTAGCGGGGGGGCCTCTGAGCAGTTCTTC.

The chain recombines TRBV18 with TRBJ2-1; maybe TRBD1 (5 bases). The germline V gene has CDR1 KGHSH and CDR2 LQKENI. The V end was cut by 3 bases, the J end by 4 bases, with 13 bases between. The CDR3 loop spans 15 amino acids. The CDR3 is CASSPQGSVYNEQFF. CDR3 DNA sequence: TGTGCCAGCTCACCCCAGGGAAGCGTTTACAATGAGCAGTTCTTC.

The CDR3 DNA sequence: TGTGCCAGCAGAGAAACTAGCGAGGACTACGAGCAGTACGTC. This translates into CASRETSEDYEQYV. This chain uses TRBV2 with TRBJ2-7, with TRBD2 matching over 7 bases. The CDR3 has 14 amino acids. V lost 6 bases, J lost 3 bases, and 8 bases stayed unmatched. The germline V gene encodes CDR1 SNHLY and CDR2 FYNNEI.

The rearrangement uses TRBV7-6 and TRBJ2-7; 13 bases fit TRBD2. Germline CDR1 is SGHVS and CDR2 is FNYEAQ. Trimming cost V 1 base and J 2 bases; bases outside gene matches: 8. The CDR3 has 18 amino acids. As DNA, the CDR3 is TGTGCCAGCAGCTTAGGTGAGACTAGCGGGGGGCACCCCTACGAGCAGTACGTC. Its translation: CASSLGETSGGHPYEQYV.

The chain carries TRBV6-4 and TRBJ1-1; TRBD1 agrees at 7 bases. Germline assignment: CDR1 MRHNA and CDR2 SNTAGT. CDR3 length: 14 amino acids. Germline trimming cut 6 bases from V and 4 bases from J; bases unmatched to any gene: 8. The CDR3 spells CASRKTGDSTEAFF. The CDR3 DNA reads TGTGCCAGCAGAAAAACAGGGGATAGCACTGAAGCTTTCTTT.

This clone was recorded once. The V gene is TRBV6-2 or TRBV6-3, the J gene TRBJ2-3; no clear D. This CDR3 spans 14 amino acids. V was pared by 0 bases and J by 4 bases, with 8 bases between. CDR1 and CDR2 from the germline V gene are MNHEY and SVGEGT. CDR3 amino acids: CASSYSIPPDTQYF. The CDR3 DNA reads as TGTGCCAGCAGTTACTCTATCCCCCCAGATACGCAGTATTTT.

The chain couples TRBV5-4 to TRBJ1-2; 8 bases are shared with TRBD1. This CDR3 contains 14 residues. CDR1 is SGHNT, CDR2 YYREEE, per germline (reference sequence). J gave up 4 bases and V 5 bases, and 7 bases lay outside the gene matches. As DNA, the CDR3 is TGTGCCAGCAGTCCGGGACAGGACCTCTATGGCTACACCTTC. Encoded protein: CASSPGQDLYGYTF.

The chain is built from TRBV5-6 and TRBJ1-2; a weak D match, TRBD1 (6 bases). V was cut by 1 base and J by 5 bases, with 18 bases left in between. The CDR3 sequence is 16 residues long. Germline CDR1 SGHDT, CDR2 YYEEEE. The CDR3 DNA sequence: TGTGCCAGCAGCTTGTATTTGAGCGGACAGACGTATGGCTACACCTTC. Its protein product is CASSLYLSGQTYGYTF.

The V and J genes are TRBV12-3 or TRBV12-4 and TRBJ1-1; 12 bases fit TRBD1. This CDR3 spans 13 amino acids. The J segment lost 11 bases and the V segment lost 4 bases, leaving 5 bases of the junction unmatched. This CDR3 reads CASSSRDRGLAFF. The CDR3 DNA is TGTGCCAGCAGTTCCCGGGACAGGGGGCTTGCTTTCTTT.

The rearrangement joins TRBV6-1 to TRBJ2-1; 7 bases are shared with TRBD1. The germline V gene has CDR1 MNHNS and CDR2 SASEGT. Trimming took 2 bases from V and 7 from J; bases not matched to a gene: 2. This CDR3 is 13 amino acids long. The CDR3 DNA reads TGTGCCAGCAGTGAACAGGGGGAGAATGAGCAGTTCTTC. Translation: CASSEQGENEQFF.

The chain joins TRBV5-1 to TRBJ2-7; D is undetermined. There are 15 residues in the CDR3. Germline CDR1 reads SGHRS; CDR2 reads YFSETQ. Between the trimmed V and J ends, which lost 0 bases and 7 bases, there was a span of 17 bases. CDR3 DNA: TGCGCCAGCAGCTTGGTCCAGTCCGGCTCGGGTGAGCAGTACTTC. It specifies CASSLVQSGSGEQYF.

The chain carries TRBV27 and TRBJ2-3, with TRBD1 as a possible D gene (5 bases). Between the trimmed V and J ends, which lost 5 bases and 2 bases, there was a span of 11 bases. CDR1 is MNHEY, CDR2 SMNVEV, per germline (reference sequence). The length of the CDR3 is 14 residues. CDR3 bases: TGTGCCAGCAGTATGGCGGACAACACAGATACGCAGTATTTT. Amino acids: CASSMADNTDTQYF.

V and J are TRBV6-5 and TRBJ1-1; TRBD1 is a possible D gene (6 bases). This CDR3 comprises 14 residues. CDR1 and CDR2 (germline): MNHEY, SVGAGI. Trimming took 6 bases from V and 5 from J, leaving 16 bases between them. The CDR3 region has the DNA TGTGCCAGCAGCCAAACAGGGATGGGTACTGAAGCTTTCTTT. It translates to CASSQTGMGTEAFF.

The V call is TRBV27, the J call TRBJ2-5, with TRBD1 matching over 8 bases. CDR3 length equals 15 residues. With V trimmed by 6 bases and J by 3 bases, 9 bases remained unmatched. CDR1 is MNHEY and CDR2 is SMNVEV in the germline V gene (reference sequence). The CDR3 spells CASSKLGTGEETQYF. The CDR3 DNA reads as TGTGCCAGCAGCAAACTCGGGACAGGCGAAGAGACCCAGTACTTC.

In this sample, this clone turned up once. This chain joins TRBV19 and TRBJ2-7; 8 nucleotides match TRBD2. Germline V gene data show CDR1 as LNHDA and CDR2 as SQIVND (reference sequence). After removal of 9 bases from V and 0 bases from J, the junction contained 7 bases not matched to a gene. CDR3 size: 14 residues. The CDR3 sequence: CASQPGLGSYEQYF. In DNA form, the CDR3 reads TGTGCCAGCCAGCCGGGACTAGGCTCCTACGAGCAGTACTTC.

The chain combines TRBV6-1 with TRBJ1-5, with TRBD1 as a possible D gene (6 bases). V was cut by 1 base and J by 4 bases, with 11 bases left in between. CDR1 is MNHNS, CDR2 SASEGT, per germline. The CDR3 extends over 15 amino acids. The CDR3 DNA follows: TGTGCCAGCAGTGAAGGAGGGACAATTAATCAGCCCCAGCATTTT. Residues: CASSEGGTINQPQHF.

The chain has TRBV9 and TRBJ2-5; 15 bases align to TRBD2. V was clipped by 3 bases and J by 4 bases; unmatched bases: 4. This CDR3 region has 16 residues. Germline V gene sequence: CDR1 SGDLS, CDR2 YYNGEE. CDR3 protein: CASSAPGLAGGETQYF. The CDR3, as DNA: TGTGCCAGCAGCGCTCCGGGACTAGCGGGGGGAGAGACCCAGTACTTC.

The chain is built from TRBV5-6 and TRBJ2-1, with D possibly being TRBD2 (5 bases). Germline values: CDR1 SGHDT, CDR2 YYEEEE. This CDR3 has 13 amino acids. Trimming shortened V by 0 bases and J by 8 bases, and 9 bases separated the two germline ends. The CDR3 is CASSLGGWDEQFF. CDR3 DNA sequence: TGTGCCAGCAGCTTGGGAGGGTGGGATGAGCAGTTCTTC.

The chain combines TRBV4-2 with TRBJ2-5; TRBD2 might be the D (5 bases). The CDR3 spans 16 residues. V was shortened by 0 bases and J by 1 base, with 12 bases between the two germline ends. The V gene's germline CDR1 is LGHNA and CDR2 YNFKEQ. In DNA, the CDR3 is TGTGCCAGCAGCCAAGACTTGCGGGCCCTCCAAGAGACCCAGTACTTC. Translated, it gives CASSQDLRALQETQYF.

This rearrangement joins TRBV24-1 to TRBJ2-1; 12 bases match TRBD2. The CDR3 covers 17 residues. V gave up 5 bases and J gave up 3 bases; unmatched junction bases: 7. Germline V gene lookup returns CDR1 KGHDR and CDR2 SFDVKD. The CDR3 region has the DNA TGTGCCACCAGTGGTCCTAGCGGGAGGGCCAACTACAATGAGCAGTTCTTC. As protein: CATSGPSGRANYNEQFF.

In nucleotides, the CDR3 is TGTGCCACCAGTGGACAGATCCCTTACAATGAGCAGTTCTTC. As protein: CATSGQIPYNEQFF. V gene TRBV24-1 combines with J gene TRBJ2-1, with D perhaps matching TRBD1 (5 bases). V lost 5 bases and J 4 bases, leaving 11 bases between the germline ends. The CDR3 runs to 14 residues. Germline CDR1 reads KGHDR; CDR2 reads SFDVKD.

This chain connects TRBV12-3 or TRBV12-4 to TRBJ2-3; D is unclear. The CDR3 runs to 12 residues. V was trimmed by 7 bases and J by 4 bases, leaving 9 bases between them. The CDR3 nucleotides are TGTGCCAGCACCTTTTTTCCAGATACGCAGTATTTT. Its translation: CASTFFPDTQYF.

The rearrangement links TRBV7-2 to TRBJ2-3, with 8 nucleotides matching TRBD2. The germline gives CDR1 SGHTA, CDR2 FQGNSA. V shed 2 bases, J shed 4 bases, and the junction held 8 bases outside the gene matches. This CDR3 is 16 amino acids long. CDR3: CASSLLGGGSADTQYF. Written as DNA, the CDR3 is TGTGCCAGCAGCTTATTGGGCGGGGGGAGTGCAGATACGCAGTATTTT. Looking up the rest from reference TRBV7-2 and TRBJ2-3 gives the full variable domain: GAGVSQSPSNKVTEKGKDVELRCDPISGHTALYWYRQSLGQGLEFLIYFQGNSAPDKSGLPSDRFSAERTGGSVSTLTIQRTQQEDSAVYLCASSLLGGGSADTQYFGPGTRLTVL.

The chain combines TRBV6-2 or TRBV6-3 with TRBJ1-1; 11 nucleotides match TRBD1. Trimming took 4 bases from V and 6 from J; bases not matched to a gene: 4. CDR3 length: 14 residues. Looked up from germline, CDR1 is MNHEY and CDR2 is SVGEGT. CDR3 sequence reads: CASSWGQGDAEAFF. The CDR3 DNA reads as TGTGCCAGCAGTTGGGGACAGGGGGACGCTGAAGCTTTCTTT.